The sample holds a few counts of the clone carrying this TCR beta chain. The antigen remains undetermined. The sample comes from a study of blood T cells in healthy people across ages. Regarding the study as a whole: Older age went with lower TCR beta diversity per million T cells, in a roughly linear way.

CDR3 size: 14 residues. The ends were cut back, 0 bases at V and 11 bases at J, with 14 bases in the middle. The germline gives CDR1 LGHNA, CDR2 YNFKEQ. Drawing of peripheral blood yielded 7.5 to 10 milliliters from each donor. A sample-barcoded 5' primer and a J-beta primer mix were used in a second PCR of roughly 6 to 11 cycles. Via MiXCR, TCRdb re-called the 5' RACE reads, giving one row per CDR3 protein. The table records around 580,000 distinct CDR3 sequences, around half of them present only once. This sequence joins TRBV4-2 and TRBJ2-1; D ambiguous. The material sequenced was blood. The TCR originated in an elderly man in good health. CDR3 in DNA: TGTGCCAGCAGCCAAGATTACGACTCGCGCCAGCAGTTCTTC. It is translated as CASSQDYDSRQQFF.